The entry below gives a single T cell receptor (beta chain) sequence along with its context. TCR beta CDR3 regions were amplified from RNA transcripts. The HTBI primer set was used in a first-round RT-PCR of the TCR CDR3. TCRdb reprocessed the multiplex PCR reads via MiXCR and lists one record per CDR3 protein. The sample records 550,000 to 850,000 distinct CDR3 sequences, approximately 18% being singletons. The data were taken from a study of T cells in Graves' hyperthyroidism and ophthalmopathy. CDR3 length equals 17 residues. Trimming at V came to 6 bases and at J to 11 bases, leaving 19 bases not matched to a gene. Per germline, CDR1 MNHEY and CDR2 SMNVEV (reference sequence). Blood was sampled at initial diagnosis of hyperthyroidism, prior to onset of any ophthalmopathy symptoms. The PBMCs studied were ones that came from 8 to 10 ml fresh peripheral blood.

This TCR came from a woman aged 50 to 65 with Graves' hyperthyroidism that later progressed to Graves' ophthalmopathy. The sequenced sample consisted of blood. This rearrangement joins TRBV27 to TRBJ1-4; 9 nucleotides line up with TRBD1. CDR3 residues: CASRQQGARFKRGKLFF. The CDR3 DNA follows: TGTGCCAGCAGGCAACAGGGGGCGAGATTCAAACGTGGGAAACTGTTTTTT. The full variable domain, with the rest looked up from reference TRBV27 and TRBJ1-4, is EAQVTQNPRYLITVTGKKLTVTCSQNMNHEYMSWYRQDPGLGLRQIYYSMNVEVTDKGDVPEGYKVSRKEKRNFPLILESPSPNQTSLYFCASRQQGARFKRGKLFFGSGTQLSVL.